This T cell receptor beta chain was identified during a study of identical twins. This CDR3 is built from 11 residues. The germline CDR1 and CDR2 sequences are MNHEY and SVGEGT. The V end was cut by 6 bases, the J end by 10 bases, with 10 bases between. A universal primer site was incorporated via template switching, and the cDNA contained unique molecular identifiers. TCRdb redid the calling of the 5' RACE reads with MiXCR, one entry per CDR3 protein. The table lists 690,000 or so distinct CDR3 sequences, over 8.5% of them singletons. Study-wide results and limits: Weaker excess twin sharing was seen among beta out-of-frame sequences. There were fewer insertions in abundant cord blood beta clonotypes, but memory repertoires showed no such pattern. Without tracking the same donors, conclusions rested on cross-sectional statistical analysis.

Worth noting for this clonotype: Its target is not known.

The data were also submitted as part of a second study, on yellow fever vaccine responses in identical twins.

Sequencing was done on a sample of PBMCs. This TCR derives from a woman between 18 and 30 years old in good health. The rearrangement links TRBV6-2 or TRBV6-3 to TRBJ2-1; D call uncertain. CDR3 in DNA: TGTGCCAGCAGCCAAAGGGCCGAGCAGTTCTTC. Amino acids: CASSQRAEQFF.